The following is a T cell receptor (beta chain) sequence with its context. This record comes from a study of blood T cell repertoires in COVID-19. Overall study context: From T cells, B-cell-depleted T cells, or PBMCs came the material, which was cDNA or gDNA.

Libraries were prepared by immunoSEQ multiplex PCR; TCRdb keeps only in-frame clonotypes and omits some of them. The sample carries over 250,000 clones, 85% recorded once. Trimming shortened V by 3 bases and J by 4 bases, and 13 bases separated the two germline ends. The V gene's germline CDR1 is KGHSH and CDR2 LQKENI. The CDR3 has 15 amino acids. This chain links TRBV18 with TRBJ2-1; D remains unclear. The sample taken for sequencing was peripheral blood. This receptor was identified in a man aged 45-65 years with active or convalescent COVID-19. CDR3 in amino acids: CASSPALQAYNEQFF. DNA for the CDR3: TGTGCCAGCTCACCGGCTTTGCAGGCTTACAATGAGCAGTTCTTC.